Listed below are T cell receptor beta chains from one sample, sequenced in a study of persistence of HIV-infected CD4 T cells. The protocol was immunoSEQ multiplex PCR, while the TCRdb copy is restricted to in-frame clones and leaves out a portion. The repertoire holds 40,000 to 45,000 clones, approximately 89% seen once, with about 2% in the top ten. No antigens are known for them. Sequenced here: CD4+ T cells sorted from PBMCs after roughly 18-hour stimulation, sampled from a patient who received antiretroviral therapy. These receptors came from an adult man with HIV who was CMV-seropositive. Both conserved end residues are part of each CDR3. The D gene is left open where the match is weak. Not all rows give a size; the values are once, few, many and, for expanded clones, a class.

TGTGCCAGCAGCCCCTTGGGCACCCCAAAGGAAGGCTACACCTTC,CASSPLGTPKEGYTF,TRBJ1-2,15,.,TRBV5-6,.
TGTGCCAGTAGTATGGGGACAGGGGGCCTTAACTACGAGCAGTACTTC,CASSMGTGGLNYEQYF,TRBJ2-7,16,.,TRBV19,TRBD1
TGTGCCAGCACCGAGACGTCGGGACTAGAGCAGTTCTTC,CASTETSGLEQFF,TRBJ2-1,13,.,TRBV14,TRBD2
TGTGCCAGCAGCTTACGGTCTGGGACCGCAGATACGCAGTATTTT,CASSLRSGTADTQYF,TRBJ2-3,15,.,TRBV7-6,.
TGTGCCAGCTCACTAGACTATCGCAGCCTGAACACTGAAGCTTTCTTT,CASSLDYRSLNTEAFF,TRBJ1-1,16,once,TRBV18,.
TGTGCCAGTAGTACTGGGCAGAACACTGAAGCTTTCTTT,CASSTGQNTEAFF,TRBJ1-1,13,.,TRBV19,.
TGTGCCAGCAGACGAAGTCTGAACACTGAAGCTTTCTTT,CASRRSLNTEAFF,TRBJ1-1,13,.,TRBV28,.
TGTGCCAGCTCTCGCCGGACGGACTCCTACGAGCAGTACTTC,CASSRRTDSYEQYF,TRBJ2-7,14,.,TRBV18,.
TGTGCCAGCAGTTTATCGACAGGTCCCTCCTACGAGCAGTACTTC,CASSLSTGPSYEQYF,TRBJ2-7,15,.,TRBV27,.
TGCGCCAGCAACCAGGGGTTCGGCACTGAAGCTTTCTTT,CASNQGFGTEAFF,TRBJ1-1,13,once,TRBV10-1,.
TGTGCCAGCAGTTTATCAGGAATCAACTATGGCTACACCTTC,CASSLSGINYGYTF,TRBJ1-2,14,.,TRBV28,.
TGTGCCAGCAACATACAGGCCTCTGGGGCCAACGTCCTGACTTTC,CASNIQASGANVLTF,TRBJ2-6,15,.,TRBV6-5,.
TGTGCCAGCAGCGTACGGGACAGGGGCACTGAAGCTTTCTTT,CASSVRDRGTEAFF,TRBJ1-1,14,.,TRBV9,TRBD1
TGTGCCAGCAGCTTATCGGGGGTTTACACCGGGGAGCTGTTTTTT,CASSLSGVYTGELFF,TRBJ2-2,15,.,TRBV7-9,.
TGTGCCAGCAGGTACAGGGGGCCCTACGAGCAGTACTTC,CASRYRGPYEQYF,TRBJ2-7,13,.,TRBV28,TRBD1
TGTGCCAGCCGTAACAGGAGGGGGGGAGATACGCAGTATTTT,CASRNRRGGDTQYF,TRBJ2-3,14,once,TRBV27,.
TGTGCCAGCAGTTCCCGGGACATGAACACTGAAGCTTTCTTT,CASSSRDMNTEAFF,TRBJ1-1,14,.,TRBV27,.
TGTGCCAGCAGCTTAGGTGGGACTGATCATTCACCCCTCCACTTT,CASSLGGTDHSPLHF,TRBJ1-6,15,.,TRBV7-9,.
TGTGCCAGCAGTATACGACAGGACGGGTATTCACCCCTCCACTTT,CASSIRQDGYSPLHF,TRBJ1-6,15,few,TRBV27,.
TGTGCCAGCACGTACTCTGGAAACACCATATATTTT,CASTYSGNTIYF,TRBJ1-3,12,.,TRBV2,.
TGCGCCAGCAGCCCCGAGGGGGGGACCCCCTCGTTC,CASSPEGGTPSF,TRBJ1-2,12,.,TRBV5-1,.
TGTGCCAGCAGTTTAGGGGGGGCGAAGATTGATTCACCCCTCCACTTT,CASSLGGAKIDSPLHF,TRBJ1-6,16,.,TRBV28,.
TGCGCCAGCAGCTTGGGGGCACAGGGGTATGGGAGGGTAGCGGAGGACTACTACGAGCAGTACTTC,CASSLGAQGYGRVAEDYYEQYF,TRBJ2-7,22,.,TRBV5-1,.
TGTGCCAGCAGTGAGGGACAGGGGTATTCACCCCTCCACTTT,CASSEGQGYSPLHF,TRBJ1-6,14,.,TRBV6-1,TRBD1
TGTGCCAGCAGTTCCCGTCGAAAGGGACCTAATGAAAAACTGTTTTTT,CASSSRRKGPNEKLFF,TRBJ1-4,16,.,TRBV27,.
TGTGCCAGCTCACCAGTTTTCGTACAGGGGAACACTGAAGCTTTCTTT,CASSPVFVQGNTEAFF,TRBJ1-1,16,.,TRBV18,.